This T cell receptor (beta chain) was recovered during a study of shared clonotypes between healthy human individuals. Trimming left V 5 bases short and J 7 bases short, with 17 bases between. The CDR3 is made up of 14 amino acids. Looked up from germline, CDR1 is MDHEN and CDR2 is SYDVKM. Donors comprised only Caucasian adults living in Nashville, Tennessee. Each PCR replicate run on unsorted PBMC took in about 300 ng DNA, about 30,000 T cell genomes. Repertoires were generated with immunoSEQ multiplex PCR, while TCRdb's copy carries only in-frame clones and drops some. The sample gives a few hundred thousand clones, around 78% of which show up once; more than 10% is in the top ten.

The chain links TRBV28 to TRBJ1-2; D possibly corresponds to TRBD1 (6 bases). This receptor was taken from a woman aged 40 to 55 in good health. Some clones in this sample may be carry-over from other donors' samples. Sequencing was carried out using PBMCs. The CDR3 reads CASSTPSGARGYTF. CDR3 in DNA: TGTGCCAGCAGTACCCCGTCGGGGGCTCGTGGCTACACCTTC.